The present TCR beta chain was sequenced within a study of blood T cell repertoires in COVID-19. Study-wide context: COVID-19 samples, acute and convalescent, were from the United States, Italy and Spain. T cells, B-cell-depleted T cells, or PBMCs supplied cDNA or gDNA.

Original processing methods: Using reference gene primer amplification, nucleated cell counts were estimated. The repertoire was sequenced with immunoSEQ multiplex PCR; TCRdb's copy has only in-frame clones and lacks some. V, J and clone size are taken as reported in that table, and D and trimming were inferred from the DNA itself. The sample has tens of thousands of clones, approximately 75% seen once. This CDR3 has 13 residues. The germline CDR1 and CDR2 sequences are SNHLY and FYNNEI. V was cut by 7 bases and J by 5 bases, with 11 bases left in between. The chain couples TRBV2 to TRBJ1-4; D uncertain. The receptor's source is a woman aged 60-75 years with acute or convalescent COVID-19. The sample taken for sequencing was peripheral blood. The chain's CDR3 is CASTEAGNEKLFF. Here the CDR3 DNA reads TGTGCCAGCACCGAGGCGGGGAATGAAAAACTGTTTTTT.